The 31 T cell receptor beta chains listed next were all sequenced from one sample in a study of CD8 T cells in Susac syndrome (dated by TCRdb to the late 2010s). The library was obtained by the immunoSEQ multiplex PCR assay. RNA was extracted with the RNeasy kit and roughly 0.45 to 1 ug was reverse transcribed using random hexamers. Through fastp at Q25 and MiXCR, TCRdb rebuilt clones from the public reads, retaining in-frame beta chains. When rows share a CDR3 protein, they turn into one entry using the most common DNA and genes. The sample yields around 230,000 distinct CDR3 sequences; about 96% were counted once. The ten largest clones represent about 0.1% of the sample. What was sequenced was CD4+ T cells from PBMCs. Receptors were obtained from a human donor with Susac syndrome.

The chain carries TRBV18 and TRBJ2-1, with 13 nucleotides matching TRBD2. V was clipped by 2 bases and J by 12 bases; unmatched bases: 4. The CDR3 is 14 amino acids. Germline assignment: CDR1 KGHSH and CDR2 LQKENI. The CDR3 reads CASSPTSGRARQFF. The CDR3 DNA is TGTGCCAGCTCACCAACTAGCGGGAGGGCCAGGCAGTTCTTC.

This chain joins TRBV4-1 and TRBJ1-2; 9 bases fit TRBD1. The V gene's germline CDR1 is MGHRA and CDR2 YSYEKL. This CDR3 is built from 15 residues. The V gene end was trimmed by 5 bases and the J gene end by 6 bases; junction bases not matched to a gene: 10. CDR3 sequence reads: CASSITQGAFDGYTF. In nucleotides, the CDR3 is TGCGCCAGCAGCATCACACAGGGGGCGTTTGATGGCTACACCTTC.

J is TRBJ2-7 and V is TRBV28; D unclear. The CDR3 contains 14 residues. Trimming pared 6 bases from V and 2 bases from J, leaving 14 bases between. Germline V gives CDR1 MDHEN, CDR2 SYDVKM. Here the CDR3 reads CASSPDPDPYEQYF. The CDR3 coding sequence is TGTGCCAGCAGCCCCGACCCGGATCCCTACGAGCAGTACTTC.

The V and J genes are TRBV7-9 and TRBJ1-2, with D perhaps TRBD1 (6 bases). V shed 3 bases and J shed 6 bases, with 11 bases lying between them. Germline-derived CDR1 and CDR2 are SEHNR and FQNEAQ (reference sequence). CDR3 length equals 13 residues. In DNA form, the CDR3 reads TGTGCCAGCAGCTTTTTTGGGACAAATGGCTACACCTTC. Translation: CASSFFGTNGYTF.

The chain has TRBV28 and TRBJ2-1, with TRBD2 identical over 7 bases. The end of the DNA is better explained by TRBJ2-7, so the J call may be wrong. Germline V gene data show CDR1 as MDHEN and CDR2 as SYDVKM. The CDR3 has 13 residues. The CDR3 loop reads CASGEGTPGGQYF. The CDR3 DNA is TGTGCCAGCGGGGAGGGGACCCCGGGGGGGCAGTACTTC.

With respect to this clonotype: One end of the junction varies from germline; a read error may be responsible. The chain is built from TRBV5-1 and TRBJ1-4; D unresolved. The CDR3 is made up of 15 amino acids. The V gene's germline CDR1 is SGHRS and CDR2 YFSETQ. In DNA, the CDR3 is TGCGCCAGCAGCTTGGGAGGATCAACTAATGGAAAACTGTTTTTT. The encoded protein is CASSLGGSTNGKLFF.

This clonotype has a single count. The chain is built from TRBV20-1 and TRBJ2-7, with D perhaps assigned TRBD1 or TRBD2 (5 bases each). This CDR3 comprises 15 residues. The germline V and J ends were trimmed by 0 bases and 0 bases, with 12 bases remaining between them. Looked up from germline, CDR1 is DFQATT and CDR2 is SNEGSKA (reference sequence). The CDR3, as DNA: TGCAGTGCTAGAGATTCCTGGGACCGCTCCTACGAGCAGTACTTC. Its protein is CSARDSWDRSYEQYF.

This sequence joins TRBV29-1 and TRBJ1-5, with 7 nucleotides matching TRBD1. CDR1 is SQVTM and CDR2 is ANQGSEA in the germline V gene. The J segment lost 0 bases and the V segment lost 6 bases, leaving 8 bases of the junction unmatched. The CDR3 sequence is 15 residues long. The CDR3 region has the DNA TGCAGCGTAGTAACAGGGGACTATAGCAATCAGCCCCAGCATTTT. Its protein is CSVVTGDYSNQPQHF.

The rearrangement links TRBV19 to TRBJ1-4, with D maybe TRBD1 (5 bases). There are 15 residues in the CDR3. V gave up 5 bases and J gave up 3 bases, with 13 bases separating them. Per germline, CDR1 LNHDA and CDR2 SQIVND (reference sequence). The CDR3 spells CASSPRMGPNEKLFF. DNA of the CDR3: TGTGCCAGTAGTCCAAGGATGGGGCCTAATGAAAAACTGTTTTTT.

V gene TRBV5-1 combines with J gene TRBJ2-1; 8 bases line up with TRBD2. V gave up 2 bases and J gave up 5 bases; unmatched junction bases: 3. The CDR3 is 14 amino acids. Germline CDR1 and CDR2: SGHRS and YFSETQ. The CDR3 is CASSFSGIHNEQFF. CDR3 nucleotide sequence: TGCGCCAGCAGCTTTAGCGGGATCCACAATGAGCAGTTCTTC.

The V gene is TRBV2, the J gene TRBJ2-7; possibly TRBD1 for D (6 bases). Germline V CDR1 and CDR2: SNHLY, FYNNEI. Between the trimmed V and J ends, which lost 3 bases and 2 bases, there was a span of 20 bases. The CDR3 is made up of 17 amino acids. CDR3 sequence (DNA): TGTGCCAGCAGTGACGGCGCTTCCGGGACAAAAACCTACGAGCAGTACTTC. Translating it yields CASSDGASGTKTYEQYF.

The V and J genes are TRBV18 and TRBJ1-6, with no clear D. Germline assignment: CDR1 KGHSH and CDR2 LQKENI. Trimming left V 5 bases short and J 8 bases short, with 7 bases between. This CDR3 is 12 amino acids long. CDR3 DNA sequence: TGTGCCAGCTCATCTCGGGATTCACCCCTCCACTTT. It yields the protein CASSSRDSPLHF.

The chain combines TRBV3-1 with TRBJ2-5; 7 bases are shared with TRBD1. This CDR3 is 14 amino acids long. Germline CDR1 reads LGHDT; CDR2 reads YNNKEL (reference sequence). V shed 4 bases and J 2 bases; nucleotides not matched to a gene: 4. CDR3 amino acids: CASSRRQGQETQYF. The CDR3 DNA is TGTGCCAGCAGCCGTCGACAGGGACAAGAGACCCAGTACTTC.

The chain links TRBV12-3 or TRBV12-4 to TRBJ2-2, with D perhaps being TRBD1 or TRBD2 (5 bases each). The CDR3 is 17 residues long. Trimming shortened V by 7 bases and J by 6 bases, and 24 bases separated the two germline ends. The CDR3 here is CASTQPPGSWDAGELFF. In DNA, the CDR3 is TGTGCCAGCACCCAACCCCCGGGCAGTTGGGACGCCGGGGAGCTGTTTTTT.

This sequence joins TRBV15 and TRBJ2-1; 14 bases match TRBD2. Germline CDR1 is LNHNV and CDR2 is YYDKDF (reference sequence). This CDR3 has 14 amino acids. V lost 9 bases and J lost 8; bases outside the gene matches: 6. This CDR3 is CATRLAGGPYEQFF. CDR3 sequence (DNA): TGTGCCACGAGACTAGCGGGAGGGCCATATGAGCAGTTCTTC.

The chain couples TRBV7-9 to TRBJ1-2; D may be TRBD1 (6 bases). Germline values: CDR1 SEHNR, CDR2 FQNEAQ (reference sequence). Between the trimmed V and J ends, which lost 2 bases and 8 bases, there was a span of 15 bases. This CDR3 comprises 14 residues. The CDR3: CASSLSGTQGGYTF. DNA of the CDR3: TGTGCCAGCAGCTTATCGGGGACCCAGGGGGGCTACACCTTC.

V gene TRBV30 combines with J gene TRBJ2-5; tentatively, D is TRBD2 (5 bases). Germline CDR1 GTSNPN, CDR2 SVGIG (reference sequence). This CDR3 has 15 residues. Trimming removed 3 bases from V and 3 bases from J, with 17 bases in between. CDR3 DNA sequence: TGTGCCTGGAGAGCCGCCCGGGTCGGGAAAGAGACCCAGTACTTC. Translated, it gives CAWRAARVGKETQYF.

The CDR3: CSARDIAGGVYEQYF. The CDR3 coding sequence is TGCAGTGCTAGAGATATAGCGGGAGGAGTCTACGAGCAGTACTTC. This chain uses TRBV20-1 with TRBJ2-7; 10 bases match TRBD2. The J segment lost 3 bases and the V segment lost 0 bases, leaving 5 bases of the junction unmatched. The CDR3 loop spans 15 amino acids. Germline loops: CDR1 DFQATT, CDR2 SNEGSKA (reference sequence).

This clonotype was seen just once. The chain uses TRBV7-3 and TRBJ2-3; 11 bases agree with TRBD1. The trim removed 5 bases at V and 6 bases at J, leaving 7 bases unmatched. The germline V gene encodes CDR1 SGHTA and CDR2 FQGTGA. This CDR3 has 15 residues. This CDR3 is CASSQRTGGLDTQYF. In DNA form, the CDR3 reads TGTGCCAGCAGCCAAAGGACAGGGGGCTTGGATACGCAGTATTTT.

The V and J genes are TRBV20-1 and TRBJ2-3; the D gene is possibly TRBD1 (6 bases). This CDR3 region has 12 residues. Trimming took 3 bases from V and 9 from J, leaving 13 bases between them. CDR1 and CDR2 (germline): DFQATT, SNEGSKA (reference sequence). The CDR3 spells CSARQQGGTQYF. As DNA, the CDR3 is TGCAGTGCTAGGCAACAGGGTGGCACGCAGTATTTT.

V gene TRBV28 combines with J gene TRBJ1-5, with a weak D call TRBD1 (5 bases). The CDR3 loop spans 12 amino acids. Germline V gene sequence: CDR1 MDHEN, CDR2 SYDVKM. V lost 11 bases and J lost 4, with 12 bases in between. CDR3 sequence: CALGGGNQPQHF. DNA of the CDR3: TGTGCCCTTGGGGGGGGTAATCAGCCCCAGCATTTT. The variable domain in full, completed from reference TRBV28 and TRBJ1-5, reads DVKVTQSSRYLVKRTGEKVFLECVQDMDHENMFWYRQDPGLGLRLIYFSYDVKMKEKGDIPEGYSVSREKKERFSLILESASTNQTSMYLCALGGGNQPQHFGDGTRLSIL.

This clonotype was seen just once. V usage is TRBV9 and J usage is TRBJ2-2; D unresolved. V was clipped by 0 bases and J by 6 bases, with 12 bases between them. Germline lookup yields CDR1 SGDLS and CDR2 YYNGEE. CDR3 length: 15 amino acids. The CDR3 loop reads CASSVDPRLAGELFF. CDR3 coding DNA: TGTGCCAGCAGCGTAGATCCCCGGTTGGCCGGGGAGCTGTTTTTT.

This clonotype is a singleton in its sample. This sequence joins TRBV28 and TRBJ2-7, with 7 bases lining up with TRBD1. J was trimmed by 4 bases and V by 6 bases; bases with no gene match: 9. Per the germline V gene, CDR1 is MDHEN and CDR2 is SYDVKM. This CDR3 is built from 14 residues. CDR3 residues: CASSAGTDLYEQYF. CDR3 coding DNA: TGTGCCAGCAGCGCCGGGACAGATTTATACGAGCAGTACTTC.

The gene calls are TRBV7-9 and TRBJ1-1; D possibly corresponds to TRBD1 (6 bases). Deletions cut 1 base from V and 4 bases from J, with 13 bases between. CDR3 length: 15 residues. Germline CDR1 SEHNR, CDR2 FQNEAQ (reference sequence). In DNA form, the CDR3 reads TGTGCCAGCAGCTTAGTGCGGGGGCTGGGCACTGAAGCTTTCTTT. Amino acids: CASSLVRGLGTEAFF. Using reference TRBV7-9 and TRBJ1-1 for the parts outside the CDR3, the full variable domain is DTGVSQNPRHKITKRGQNVTFRCDPISEHNRLYWYRQTLGQGPEFLTYFQNEAQLEKSRLLSDRFSAERPKGSFSTLEIQRTEQGDSAMYLCASSLVRGLGTEAFFGQGTRLTVV.

CDR3 in amino acids: CSATSGSVYEQYF. CDR3 bases: TGCAGCGCGACTAGCGGGTCCGTGTACGAGCAGTACTTC. The rearrangement links TRBV29-1 to TRBJ2-7; TRBD2 aligns across 10 bases. The length of the CDR3 is 13 residues. CDR1 and CDR2 (germline): SQVTM, ANQGSEA. V lost 7 bases, J lost 4 bases, and 7 bases stayed unmatched.

The chain is built from TRBV24-1 and TRBJ2-1; 7 nucleotides align to TRBD2. The CDR3 totals 15 residues. Unmatched junction bases numbered 18, after V lost 10 bases and J lost 10 bases. Germline assignment: CDR1 KGHDR and CDR2 SFDVKD. As DNA, the CDR3 is TGTGCCACAACTGCCCGGGAGGCTCCTCATTACGAGCAGTTCTTC. Protein sequence: CATTAREAPHYEQFF.

The chain is built from TRBV29-1 and TRBJ2-1; 8 nucleotides match TRBD1. Trimming at V came to 6 bases and at J to 8 bases, leaving 3 bases not matched to a gene. Germline assignment: CDR1 SQVTM and CDR2 ANQGSEA. CDR3 length: 11 residues. In DNA, the CDR3 is TGCAGCGTCCAGGGGGCCCATGAGCAGTTCTTC. Translating it yields CSVQGAHEQFF.

The rearrangement links TRBV6-5 to TRBJ2-1; 7 bases match TRBD2. The CDR3 is made up of 16 amino acids. V lost 0 bases and J lost 10; bases outside the gene matches: 12. Germline lookup yields CDR1 MNHEY and CDR2 SVGAGI. The CDR3 nucleotides read TGTGCCAGCAGTTACTCGGTGAATGGGGAGGGGTGGGAGCAGTTCTTC. It encodes CASSYSVNGEGWEQFF.

This CDR3 is CASTPSGGRFLDYGYTF. CDR3 coding DNA: TGCGCCAGCACTCCGTCCGGGGGGCGCTTCCTAGACTATGGCTACACCTTC. V and J are TRBV4-1 and TRBJ1-2; a weak D match, TRBD1 (6 bases). CDR1 is MGHRA and CDR2 is YSYEKL in the germline V gene. The germline V and J ends were trimmed by 7 bases and 3 bases, with 24 bases remaining between them. CDR3 length equals 17 residues.

V and J are TRBV20-1 and TRBJ1-5, with D uncertain. From germline, CDR1 is DFQATT and CDR2 SNEGSKA (reference sequence). This CDR3 is built from 14 residues. The V and J ends lost 6 bases and 0 bases respectively, with 12 bases between them. The CDR3 spells CSAKAGHSNQPQHF. CDR3 coding DNA: TGCAGTGCCAAGGCCGGGCATAGCAATCAGCCCCAGCATTTT.

V and J are TRBV20-1 and TRBJ1-5; D is ambiguous. Trimming removed 7 bases from V and 3 bases from J, with 13 bases in between. Germline V gene sequence: CDR1 DFQATT, CDR2 SNEGSKA (reference sequence). The CDR3 has 13 residues. The CDR3 DNA reads TGCAGTGTAGGGATAGGAATCAATCAGCCCCAGCATTTT. Amino acids: CSVGIGINQPQHF.